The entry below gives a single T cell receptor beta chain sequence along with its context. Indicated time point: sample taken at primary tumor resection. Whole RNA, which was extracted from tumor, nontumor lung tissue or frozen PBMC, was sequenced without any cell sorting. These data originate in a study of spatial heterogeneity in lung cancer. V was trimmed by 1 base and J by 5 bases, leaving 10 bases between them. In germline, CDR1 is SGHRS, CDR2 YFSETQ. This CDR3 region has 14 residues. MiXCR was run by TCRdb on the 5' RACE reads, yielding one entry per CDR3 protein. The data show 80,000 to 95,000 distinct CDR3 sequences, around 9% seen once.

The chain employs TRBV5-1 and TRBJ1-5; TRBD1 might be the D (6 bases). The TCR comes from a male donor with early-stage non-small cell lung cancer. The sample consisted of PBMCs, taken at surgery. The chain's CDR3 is CASSLNGGDQPQHF. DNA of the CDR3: TGCGCCAGCAGCTTGAACGGGGGCGATCAGCCCCAGCATTTT.